One sample yielded the 9 T cell receptor beta chains listed below, sequenced in a study of identical twins. MiXCR, run by TCRdb on the 5' RACE reads, gives a single entry per CDR3 protein. The sample contains 280,000 or so distinct CDR3 sequences, about 8.1% of which appear only once. These sequences were also reported in another study, on yellow fever vaccine responses in identical twins.

The sequenced sample was memory (CD45RO+) T cells sorted from blood. All receptors derive from a woman aged 18-29 years in good health.

This sequence joins TRBV28 and TRBJ2-1; D possibly corresponds to TRBD2 (6 bases). Germline CDR1 and CDR2: MDHEN and SYDVKM. This CDR3 comprises 15 residues. Between the trimmed V and J ends, which lost 8 bases and 9 bases, there was a span of 23 bases. As DNA, the CDR3 is TGTGCCAGCGGGCCGGGGGTCCCGACTAATGTTGAGCAGTTCTTC. Protein sequence: CASGPGVPTNVEQFF.

This clonotype was observed a handful of times. CDR3 protein: CASSNDGRTAEAFF. CDR3 in DNA: TGTGCCAGCAGCAACGACGGGAGAACGGCTGAAGCTTTCTTT. V is TRBV7-9 and J is TRBJ1-1; D gene ambiguous. CDR1 and CDR2 from the germline V gene are SEHNR and FQNEAQ (reference sequence). Trimming took off 5 bases at V and 6 bases at J, with 16 bases between the two ends. CDR3 size: 14 residues.

The sample holds a few counts of this clonotype. The J gene is TRBJ2-2, the V gene TRBV5-1; 10 bases match TRBD1. This CDR3 comprises 16 residues. V was clipped by 3 bases and J by 4 bases; unmatched bases: 6. In germline, CDR1 is SGHRS, CDR2 YFSETQ. CDR3 residues: CASSWAGTGVTGELFF. The DNA of the CDR3 is TGCGCCAGCAGCTGGGCCGGGACAGGGGTCACCGGGGAGCTGTTTTTT.

This clonotype was seen ten or more times. V gene TRBV20-1 combines with J gene TRBJ1-1; 10 bases fit TRBD1. The CDR3 length is 14 residues. Germline-derived CDR1 and CDR2 are DFQATT and SNEGSKA (reference sequence). With 4 bases clipped from V and 3 bases from J, the junction kept 5 bases outside the gene matches. CDR3 bases: TGCAGTGCTACCGGGACAGGGGAATACACTGAAGCTTTCTTT. Encoded protein: CSATGTGEYTEAFF.

This sequence joins TRBV28 and TRBJ1-2; 9 bases align to TRBD1. Germline CDR1 and CDR2: MDHEN and SYDVKM. The ends lost 5 bases at V and 7 bases at J; junction bases unmatched: 11. The CDR3 runs 15 residues. The CDR3 sequence: CASSLPQGAQGGYTF. The CDR3 DNA reads as TGTGCCAGCAGTCTTCCACAGGGGGCGCAGGGTGGCTACACCTTC.

This clonotype was seen repeatedly, ten times or more. The chain joins TRBV11-2 to TRBJ2-3; TRBD1 matches 7 bases. The CDR3 has 18 residues. CDR1 is SGHAT, CDR2 FQNNGV, per germline. With V trimmed by 1 base and J by 2 bases, 12 bases remained unmatched. The CDR3: CASSLVPVRGGDTDTQYF. The CDR3 bases are TGTGCCAGCAGCTTAGTTCCCGTGAGAGGGGGCGACACAGATACGCAGTATTTT.

Many counts were recorded for this clonotype. The CDR3 here is CASSLVPPYNEQFF. The DNA for the CDR3 is TGTGCCAGCAGCTTAGTCCCTCCCTACAATGAGCAGTTCTTC. This chain connects TRBV7-2 to TRBJ2-1; no clear D. The V end lost 1 base, the J end lost 2 bases, and 6 bases lay between the germline ends. This CDR3 has 14 amino acids. CDR1 and CDR2 (germline): SGHTA, FQGNSA.

In this sample, this clonotype turned up a few times. This chain connects TRBV5-1 to TRBJ1-2; unclear D gene. This CDR3 is 15 amino acids long. V lost 1 base, J lost 5 bases, and 15 bases lay in between. The V gene's germline CDR1 is SGHRS and CDR2 YFSETQ. CDR3 in DNA: TGCGCCAGCAGCTTGACTCCCAGTCAGAGATATGGCTACACCTTC. It encodes CASSLTPSQRYGYTF. The whole variable domain, filled in from reference TRBV5-1 and TRBJ1-2, reads KAGVTQTPRYLIKTRGQQVTLSCSPISGHRSVSWYQQTPGQGLQFLFEYFSETQRNKGNFPGRFSGRQFSNSRSEMNVSTLELGDSALYLCASSLTPSQRYGYTFGSGTRLTVV.

This clonotype occurred many times. The chain uses TRBV18 and TRBJ1-1, with D perhaps matching TRBD1 (5 bases). This CDR3 spans 14 amino acids. The germline V gene encodes CDR1 KGHSH and CDR2 LQKENI. The V gene lost 1 base and the J gene lost 7 bases, with 13 bases spanning the gap. The CDR3 bases are TGTGCCAGCTCACCACAGACAGTGGGGAGTGAAGCTTTCTTT. Protein: CASSPQTVGSEAFF.